This T cell receptor beta chain was captured in a study of blood T cell repertoires in COVID-19 (dated by TCRdb to 2020 to 2021). The study in broad terms: The collaborator samples originated in the United States, Italy and Spain and spanned the acute and convalescent phases of COVID-19. The dataset comprised deeply sampled blood TCRbeta repertoires from subjects exposed to, actively infected with, or recovered from COVID-19. Nearly every sample came with metadata listing a de-identified subject ID, COVID-19 status, age in years and sex. The samples were drawn from two sources: the first 160 participants of the ongoing ImmuneRACE study, and fewer than 1,500 subjects contributed by 6 global collaborators. The repertoires were released in a freely available public database intended as a resource for research on the immune response to SARS-CoV-2. The prospective study material was composed of cDNA or gDNA derived from T cells, B-cell-depleted T cells, or PBMCs. Where HLA class I and class II types were available, the types were taken from metadata supplied by the sample provider, not from assay-based typing.

This clone has a handful of counts. The clone's antigen remains unknown. No qualities accompany the bases; no much larger clone lies one base away. TCRbeta CDR3 regions were amplified from genomic DNA by means of the immunoSEQ Assay, a bias-controlled multiplex PCR. Regarding the original processing steps: Nucleated cell counts per sample were estimated from amplification of reference gene primers within the assay. To quantify the absolute abundance of each unique TCRbeta CDR3 rearrangement, sequence reads were collapsed and filtered. For each sample, productive Simpson clonality was calculated as the square root of Simpson's diversity index over productive rearrangements. TCRdb re-hosts the immuneACCESS table, in-frame sequences only. Its copies lack some clones; in the studies checked, an unresolved V gene accounts for under half of them, and the cause for the rest is not known. Clonal size and the V and J genes are those of that table, whereas D and trimming came from the DNA. The sample has 150,000 to 200,000 clones on record, around 80% of them singletons. The top ten clonotypes cover approximately 15% of the sample.

Results the study describes overall, beyond this receptor: The quantity of clinical and demographic metadata differed by source and by participant and was supplied without curation.

V is pared back by 2 bases and J by 5 bases, with 10 bases lying between the germline termini. From a lookup of the germline V gene, CDR1 and CDR2 are MDHEN and SYDVKM. The CDR3 has 14 amino acids, counting the end cysteine and phenylalanine. Left in the record is the CDR3 DNA by itself, 42 bases read in frame from the first base. In the prospective study, participants were about 18 to 90 years old, resided in approximately 22 geographic areas of the United States, and were enrolled through a virtual design. Cohort assignment in the prospective study relied on participant-reported clinical history from a screening survey and a study questionnaire. ImmuneRACE Cohort 3 recovered participants were defined by two consecutive negative NP/OP PCR tests, healthcare professional clearance, or symptom resolution. Mobile phlebotomists in the prospective study collected whole blood, serum and a nasopharyngeal or oropharyngeal swab from every participant. Participants in the prospective study had the option to provide additional blood draws and questionnaires over a 2-month period. Before DNA extraction, prospective study blood samples were shipped either frozen or at room temperature.

Recombination connected TRBV28 to TRBJ2-4, with no confident D gene call. The source is a woman in her forties or fifties who had recovered from COVID-19. The sample comprised PBMCs or T cells enriched from blood (not recorded which). The CDR3 protein: CASSLRGAQNIQYF. The sequenced DNA is TGTGCCAGCAGTTTAAGAGGCGCCCAAAACATTCAGTACTTC.